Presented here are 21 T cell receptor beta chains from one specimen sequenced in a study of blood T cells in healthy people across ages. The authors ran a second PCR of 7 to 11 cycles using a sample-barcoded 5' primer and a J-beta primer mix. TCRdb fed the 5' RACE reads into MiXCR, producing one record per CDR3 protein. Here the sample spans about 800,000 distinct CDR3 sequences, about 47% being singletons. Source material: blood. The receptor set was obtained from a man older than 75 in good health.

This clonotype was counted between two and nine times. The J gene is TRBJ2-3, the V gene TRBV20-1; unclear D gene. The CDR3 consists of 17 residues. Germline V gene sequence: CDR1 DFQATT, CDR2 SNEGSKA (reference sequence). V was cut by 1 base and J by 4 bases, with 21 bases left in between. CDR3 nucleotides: TGCAGTGCTAGAGTTCCTAAGGCCGTCTTACGTTCAGATACGCAGTATTTT. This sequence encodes CSARVPKAVLRSDTQYF.

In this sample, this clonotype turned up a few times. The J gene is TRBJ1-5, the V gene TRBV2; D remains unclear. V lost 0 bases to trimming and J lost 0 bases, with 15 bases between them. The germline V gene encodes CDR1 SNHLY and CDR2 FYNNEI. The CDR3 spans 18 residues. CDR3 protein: CASSEALIGAGSNQPQHF. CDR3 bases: TGTGCCAGCAGTGAAGCTCTGATCGGTGCAGGTAGCAATCAGCCCCAGCATTTT.

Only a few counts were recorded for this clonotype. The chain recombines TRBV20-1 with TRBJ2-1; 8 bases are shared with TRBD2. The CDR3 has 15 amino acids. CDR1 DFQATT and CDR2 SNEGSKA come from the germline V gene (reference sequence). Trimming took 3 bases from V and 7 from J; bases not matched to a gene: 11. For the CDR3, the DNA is TGCAGTGCTAGCCCGCGGGGCGGGAGGATGAATGAGCAGTTCTTC. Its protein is CSASPRGGRMNEQFF.

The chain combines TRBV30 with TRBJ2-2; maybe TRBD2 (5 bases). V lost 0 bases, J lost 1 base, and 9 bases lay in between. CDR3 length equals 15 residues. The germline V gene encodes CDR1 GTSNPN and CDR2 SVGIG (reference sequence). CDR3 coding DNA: TGTGCCTGGAGTGTACTAGGGCGGAACACCGGGGAGCTGTTTTTT. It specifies CAWSVLGRNTGELFF. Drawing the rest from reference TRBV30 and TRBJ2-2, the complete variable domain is SQTIHQWPATLVQPVGSPLSLECTVEGTSNPNLYWYRQAAGRGLQLLFYSVGIGQISSEVPQNLSASRPQDRQFILSSKKLLLSDSGFYLCAWSVLGRNTGELFFGEGSRLTVL.

The CDR3 protein is CSARDFGGGGVNEQFF. The CDR3, as DNA: TGCAGTGCTAGAGACTTTGGTGGGGGAGGCGTCAATGAGCAGTTCTTC. The chain has TRBV20-1 and TRBJ2-1, with D perhaps TRBD2 (6 bases). This CDR3 region has 16 residues. Per germline, CDR1 DFQATT and CDR2 SNEGSKA (reference sequence). Trimming cost V 0 bases and J 6 bases, with 18 bases left between them.

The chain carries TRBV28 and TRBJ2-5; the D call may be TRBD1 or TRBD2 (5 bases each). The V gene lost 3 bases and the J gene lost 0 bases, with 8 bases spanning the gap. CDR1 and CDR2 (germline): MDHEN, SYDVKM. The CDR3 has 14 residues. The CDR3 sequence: CASSFWGNQETQYF. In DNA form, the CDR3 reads TGTGCCAGCAGTTTTTGGGGGAACCAAGAGACCCAGTACTTC.

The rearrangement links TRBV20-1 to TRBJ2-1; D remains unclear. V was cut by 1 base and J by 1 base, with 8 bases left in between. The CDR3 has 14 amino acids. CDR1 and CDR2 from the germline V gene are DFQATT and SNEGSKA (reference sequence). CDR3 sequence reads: CSARAVTSYNEQFF. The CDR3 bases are TGCAGTGCTAGAGCTGTAACTTCCTACAATGAGCAGTTCTTC.

CDR3 sequence: CATNGTASSYEQYF. Written as DNA, the CDR3 is TGTGCCACCAACGGGACGGCGAGCTCCTACGAGCAGTACTTC. The chain recombines TRBV24-1 with TRBJ2-7; D possibly matches TRBD1 or TRBD2 (5 bases each). Germline CDR1 reads KGHDR; CDR2 reads SFDVKD. This CDR3 has 14 residues. V lost 8 bases, J lost 0 bases, and 13 bases lay in between.

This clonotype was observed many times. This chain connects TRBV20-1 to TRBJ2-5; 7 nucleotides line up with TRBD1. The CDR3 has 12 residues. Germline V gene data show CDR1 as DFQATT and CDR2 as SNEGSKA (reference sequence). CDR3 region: CSARQGQETQYF. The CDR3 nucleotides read TGCAGCGCGAGACAGGGACAAGAGACCCAGTACTTC.

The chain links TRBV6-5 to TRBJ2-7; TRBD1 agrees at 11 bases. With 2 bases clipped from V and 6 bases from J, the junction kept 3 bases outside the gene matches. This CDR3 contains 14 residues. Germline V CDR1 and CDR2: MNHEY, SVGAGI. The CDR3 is CASSYKGTGGEQYF. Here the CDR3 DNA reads TGTGCCAGCAGTTACAAAGGGACAGGGGGCGAGCAGTACTTC.

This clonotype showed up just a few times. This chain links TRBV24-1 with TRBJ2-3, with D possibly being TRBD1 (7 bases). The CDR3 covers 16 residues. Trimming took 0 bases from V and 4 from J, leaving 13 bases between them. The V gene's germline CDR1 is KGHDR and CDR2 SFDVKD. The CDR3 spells CATSDLYGGGADTQYF. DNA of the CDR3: TGTGCCACCAGTGATTTGTATGGAGGGGGCGCAGATACGCAGTATTTT.

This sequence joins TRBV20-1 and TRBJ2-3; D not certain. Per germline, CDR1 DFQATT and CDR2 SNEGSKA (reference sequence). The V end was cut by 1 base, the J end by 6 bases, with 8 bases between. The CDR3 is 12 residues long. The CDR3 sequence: CSARVSQDTQYF. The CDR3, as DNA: TGCAGTGCTAGAGTTAGCCAGGATACGCAGTATTTT.

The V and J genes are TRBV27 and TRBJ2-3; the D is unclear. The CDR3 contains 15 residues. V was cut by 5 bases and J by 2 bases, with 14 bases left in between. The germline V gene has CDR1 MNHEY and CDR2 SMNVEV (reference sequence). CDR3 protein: CASSITTHLTDTQYF. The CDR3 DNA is TGTGCCAGCAGTATTACCACTCACCTCACAGATACGCAGTATTTT.

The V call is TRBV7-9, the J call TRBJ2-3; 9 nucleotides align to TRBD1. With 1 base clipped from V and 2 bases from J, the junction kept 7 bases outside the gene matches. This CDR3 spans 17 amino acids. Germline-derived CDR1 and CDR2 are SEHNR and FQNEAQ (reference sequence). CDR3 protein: CASSLGTGEFFTDTQYF. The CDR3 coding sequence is TGTGCCAGCAGCTTAGGGACAGGGGAGTTCTTCACAGATACGCAGTATTTT.

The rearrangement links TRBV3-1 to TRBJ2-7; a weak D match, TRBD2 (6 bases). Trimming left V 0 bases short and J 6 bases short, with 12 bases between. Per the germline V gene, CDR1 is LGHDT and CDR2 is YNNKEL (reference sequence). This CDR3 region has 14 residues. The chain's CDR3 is CASSQERESAEQYF. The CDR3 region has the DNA TGTGCCAGCAGCCAAGAACGGGAGTCGGCCGAGCAGTACTTC.

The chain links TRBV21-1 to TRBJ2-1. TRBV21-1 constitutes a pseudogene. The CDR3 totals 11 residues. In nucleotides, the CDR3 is TGTGCCAGCAGGTTCTTGAATGAGCAGTTCTTC. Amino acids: CASRFLNEQFF.

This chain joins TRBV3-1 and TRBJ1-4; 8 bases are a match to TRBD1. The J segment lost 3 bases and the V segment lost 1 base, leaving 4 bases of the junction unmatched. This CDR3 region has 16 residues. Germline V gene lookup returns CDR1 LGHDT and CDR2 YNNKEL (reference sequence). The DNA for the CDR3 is TGTGCCAGCAGCCAAGTGGCAGGGGGCCCTAATGAAAAACTGTTTTTT. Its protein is CASSQVAGGPNEKLFF.

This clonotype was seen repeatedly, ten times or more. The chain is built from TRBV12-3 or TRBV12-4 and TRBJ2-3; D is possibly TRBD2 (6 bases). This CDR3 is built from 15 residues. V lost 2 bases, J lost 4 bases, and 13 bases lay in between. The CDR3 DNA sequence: TGTGCCAGCAGTTTACTCGGGAGAGATGCAGATACGCAGTATTTT. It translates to CASSLLGRDADTQYF.

The CDR3 reads CASSVTTYSYEQYF. The CDR3, as DNA: TGTGCCAGCAGCGTGACAACCTACTCCTACGAGCAGTACTTC. The chain uses TRBV7-2 and TRBJ2-7; D is unclear. Between the trimmed V and J ends, which lost 5 bases and 0 bases, there was a span of 11 bases. Germline CDR1 reads SGHTA; CDR2 reads FQGNSA. This CDR3 has 14 residues.

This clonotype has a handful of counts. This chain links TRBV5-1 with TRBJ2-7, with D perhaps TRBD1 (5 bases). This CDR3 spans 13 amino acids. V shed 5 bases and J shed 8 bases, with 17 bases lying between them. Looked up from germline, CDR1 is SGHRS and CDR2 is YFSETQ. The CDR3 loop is CASSLPSQGQQYF. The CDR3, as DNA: TGCGCCAGCAGTCTACCGAGCCAGGGCCAGCAGTACTTC.

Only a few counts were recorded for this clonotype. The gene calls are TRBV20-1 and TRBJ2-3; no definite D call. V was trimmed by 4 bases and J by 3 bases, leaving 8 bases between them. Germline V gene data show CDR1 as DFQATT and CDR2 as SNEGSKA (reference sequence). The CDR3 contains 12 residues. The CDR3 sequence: CSATVVTDTQYF. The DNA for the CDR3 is TGCAGTGCTACGGTCGTTACAGATACGCAGTATTTT.